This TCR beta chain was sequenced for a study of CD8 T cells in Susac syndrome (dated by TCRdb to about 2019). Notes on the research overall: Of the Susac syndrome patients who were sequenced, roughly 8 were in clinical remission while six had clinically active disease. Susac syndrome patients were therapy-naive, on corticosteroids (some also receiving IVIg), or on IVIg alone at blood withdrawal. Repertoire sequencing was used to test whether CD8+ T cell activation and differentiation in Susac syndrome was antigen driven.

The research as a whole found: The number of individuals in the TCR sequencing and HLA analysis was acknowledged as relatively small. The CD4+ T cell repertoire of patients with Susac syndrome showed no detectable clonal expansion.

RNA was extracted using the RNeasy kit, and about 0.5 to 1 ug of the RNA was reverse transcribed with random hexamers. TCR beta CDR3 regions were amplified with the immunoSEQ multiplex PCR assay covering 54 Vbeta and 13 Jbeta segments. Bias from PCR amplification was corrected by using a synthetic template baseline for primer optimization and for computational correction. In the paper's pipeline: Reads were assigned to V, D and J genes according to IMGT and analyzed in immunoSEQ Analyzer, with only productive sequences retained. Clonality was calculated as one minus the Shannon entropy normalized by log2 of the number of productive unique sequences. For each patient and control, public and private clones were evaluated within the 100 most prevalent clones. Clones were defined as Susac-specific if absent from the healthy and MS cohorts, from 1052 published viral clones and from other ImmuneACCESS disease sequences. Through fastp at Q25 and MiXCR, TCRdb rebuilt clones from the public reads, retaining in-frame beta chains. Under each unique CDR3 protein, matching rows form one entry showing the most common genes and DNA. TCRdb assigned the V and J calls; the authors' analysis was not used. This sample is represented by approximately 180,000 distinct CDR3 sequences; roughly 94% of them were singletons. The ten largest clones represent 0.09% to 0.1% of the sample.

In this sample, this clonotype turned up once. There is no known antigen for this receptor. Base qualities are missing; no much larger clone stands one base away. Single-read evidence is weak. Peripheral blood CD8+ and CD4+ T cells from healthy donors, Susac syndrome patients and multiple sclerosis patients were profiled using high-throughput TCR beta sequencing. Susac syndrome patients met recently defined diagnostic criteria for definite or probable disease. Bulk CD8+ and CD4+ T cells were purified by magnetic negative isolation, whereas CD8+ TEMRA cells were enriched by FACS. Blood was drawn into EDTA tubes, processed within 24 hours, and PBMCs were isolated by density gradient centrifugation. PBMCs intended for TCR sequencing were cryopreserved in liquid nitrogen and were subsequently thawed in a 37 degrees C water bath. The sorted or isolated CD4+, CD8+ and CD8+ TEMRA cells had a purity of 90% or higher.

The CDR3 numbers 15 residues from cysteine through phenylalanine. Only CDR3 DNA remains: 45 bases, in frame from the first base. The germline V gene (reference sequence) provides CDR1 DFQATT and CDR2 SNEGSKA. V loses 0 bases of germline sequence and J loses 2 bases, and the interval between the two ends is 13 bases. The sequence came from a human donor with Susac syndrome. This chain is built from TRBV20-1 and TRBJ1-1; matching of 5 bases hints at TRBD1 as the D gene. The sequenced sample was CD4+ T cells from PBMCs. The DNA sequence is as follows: TGCAGTGCTAGAGATTATGGCAGGGCCAACACTGAAGCTTTCTTT. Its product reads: CSARDYGRANTEAFF.